These T cell receptor beta chains were read from a single sample in a study of vaccination and CD4 T cells after COVID-19. No cognate antigen is known for these TCRs. TCRdb re-derived calls from the PCR reads in MiXCR, one entry per CDR3 protein. The repertoire consists of about 15,000 distinct CDR3 sequences, with around two fifths occurring once and the leading ten covering about 8.1%. The sample consisted of CD4+ T cells from blood, cultured in vitro. Receptor source: a human donor who had recovered from COVID-19. Both conserved end residues are trimmed from each CDR3.

V gene: TRBV2
J gene: TRBJ2-3
CDR3 protein: ASSFTGTGDTQY

V gene: TRBV11-2
J gene: TRBJ2-5
CDR3 protein: ASSSRQGSRETQY

V gene: TRBV20-1
J gene: TRBJ1-1
CDR3 protein: SAFIPTGGSLNTEAF

V gene: TRBV5-1
J gene: TRBJ2-3
CDR3 protein: ASSPGVPDTQY

V gene: TRBV20-1
J gene: TRBJ2-2
CDR3 protein: SARWSWTGELF

V gene: TRBV18
J gene: TRBJ1-2
CDR3 protein: ASSQSGHYGYT

V gene: TRBV4-1
J gene: TRBJ2-3
CDR3 protein: ASSPQGDILDTQY

V gene: TRBV6-5
J gene: TRBJ2-5
CDR3 protein: ASSYGTAEETQY

V gene: TRBV19
J gene: TRBJ1-6
CDR3 protein: ASTAGTGFGSPLH

V gene: TRBV11-2
J gene: TRBJ2-5
CDR3 protein: ASSSSETQY

V gene: TRBV20-1
J gene: TRBJ2-7
CDR3 protein: SASGRGTSGSYEQY

V gene: TRBV6-1
J gene: TRBJ1-5
CDR3 protein: ASTPGGGALGQPQH

V gene: TRBV27
J gene: TRBJ1-1
CDR3 protein: ASSYNPPDIGTEAF

V gene: TRBV19
J gene: TRBJ1-2
CDR3 protein: ASRLFGVENYGYT

V gene: TRBV19
J gene: TRBJ1-5
CDR3 protein: ASSIDRGDFNQPQH

V gene: TRBV20-1
J gene: TRBJ1-2
CDR3 protein: SAAGPLSYGYT

V gene: TRBV7-2
J gene: TRBJ1-1
CDR3 protein: ASSLYRDEAF

V gene: TRBV20-1
J gene: TRBJ2-7
CDR3 protein: SALPSQQAAYEQY

V gene: TRBV4-3
J gene: TRBJ1-2
CDR3 protein: ASSQDRHLGYT

V gene: TRBV5-1
J gene: TRBJ1-2
CDR3 protein: ASRATSTSNYGYT

V gene: TRBV20-1
J gene: TRBJ2-1
CDR3 protein: SAPGTSGSRSSYNEQF

V gene: TRBV10-2
J gene: TRBJ2-3
CDR3 protein: ASSVGVSDTQY

V gene: TRBV12-5
J gene: TRBJ2-7
CDR3 protein: ASGRGGLAASYEQY

V gene: TRBV19
J gene: TRBJ2-5
CDR3 protein: ASTQETQY

V gene: TRBV11-2
J gene: TRBJ2-5
CDR3 protein: ASSSSAQTQY

V gene: TRBV5-1
J gene: TRBJ1-1
CDR3 protein: ASSPGRPNTEAF

V gene: TRBV6-1
J gene: TRBJ1-4
CDR3 protein: ASRDGPGYEKLF

V gene: TRBV20-1
J gene: TRBJ2-1
CDR3 protein: SARDGSSTGNEQF

V gene: TRBV19
J gene: TRBJ2-3
CDR3 protein: ASSIGLPRQGRTDTQY

V gene: TRBV18
J gene: TRBJ1-1
CDR3 protein: ASSLRETGSGTEAF

V gene: TRBV30
J gene: TRBJ1-2
CDR3 protein: AWSVNLEGPGYT

V gene: TRBV2
J gene: TRBJ1-1
CDR3 protein: ASSRGQGQKAF

V gene: TRBV28
J gene: TRBJ1-2
CDR3 protein: ASSFGTGGIGYT

V gene: TRBV30
J gene: TRBJ1-2
CDR3 protein: AWSPRDREASSYT

V gene: TRBV12-3/TRBV12-4
J gene: TRBJ1-2
CDR3 protein: ASSLGKGVVSYGYT

V gene: TRBV7-2
J gene: TRBJ1-2
CDR3 protein: ASSRRGADGYT

V gene: TRBV20-1
J gene: TRBJ2-7
CDR3 protein: SASTGSSYEQY

V gene: TRBV6-1
J gene: TRBJ1-2
CDR3 protein: ASSARGGYT

V gene: TRBV24-1
J gene: TRBJ1-2
CDR3 protein: ATSPSNRATANYGYT

V gene: TRBV24-1
J gene: TRBJ1-1
CDR3 protein: ATSDTQETEAF

V gene: TRBV5-4
J gene: TRBJ2-3
CDR3 protein: ASSLPGQGHDTQY

V gene: TRBV21-1
J gene: TRBJ2-7
CDR3 protein: ASSPGRDRGHVLY

V gene: TRBV18
J gene: TRBJ1-1
CDR3 protein: ASSSRGLNTEAF

V gene: TRBV2
J gene: TRBJ2-6
CDR3 protein: ASGGTSGGRVLT

V gene: TRBV19
J gene: TRBJ1-1
CDR3 protein: ASSIRGPEAF

V gene: TRBV30
J gene: TRBJ1-4
CDR3 protein: AWTETGLNEKLF